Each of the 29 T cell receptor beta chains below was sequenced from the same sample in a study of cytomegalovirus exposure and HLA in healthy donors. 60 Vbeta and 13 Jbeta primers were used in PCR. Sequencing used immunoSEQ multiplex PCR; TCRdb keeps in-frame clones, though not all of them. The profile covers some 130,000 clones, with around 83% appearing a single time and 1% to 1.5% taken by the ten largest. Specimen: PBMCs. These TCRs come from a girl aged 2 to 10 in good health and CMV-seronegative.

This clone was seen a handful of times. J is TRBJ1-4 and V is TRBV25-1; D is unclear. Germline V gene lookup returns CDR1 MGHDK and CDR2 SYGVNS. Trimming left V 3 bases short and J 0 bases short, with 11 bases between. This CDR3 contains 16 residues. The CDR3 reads CASSDVLTSTNEKLFF. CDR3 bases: TGTGCCAGCAGTGACGTTCTGACATCAACTAATGAAAAACTGTTTTTT.

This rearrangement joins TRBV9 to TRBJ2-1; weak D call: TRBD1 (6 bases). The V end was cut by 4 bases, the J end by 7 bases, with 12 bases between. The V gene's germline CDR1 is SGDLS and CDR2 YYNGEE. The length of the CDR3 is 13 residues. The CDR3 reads CASSPRTGNEQFF. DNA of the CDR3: TGTGCCAGCAGCCCCCGTACAGGGAATGAGCAGTTCTTC.

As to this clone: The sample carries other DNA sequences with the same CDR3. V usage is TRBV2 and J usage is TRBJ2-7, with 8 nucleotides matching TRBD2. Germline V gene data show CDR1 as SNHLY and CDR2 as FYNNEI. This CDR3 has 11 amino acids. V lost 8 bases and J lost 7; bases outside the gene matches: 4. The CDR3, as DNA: TGTGCCAGCGTCGGCGGGGGGGAGCAGTACTTC. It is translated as CASVGGGEQYF. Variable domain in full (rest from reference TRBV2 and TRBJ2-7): EPEVTQTPSHQVTQMGQEVILRCVPISNHLYFYWYRQILGQKVEFLVSFYNNEISEKSEIFDDQFSVERPDGSNFTLKIRSTKLEDSAMYFCASVGGGEQYFGPGTRLTVT.

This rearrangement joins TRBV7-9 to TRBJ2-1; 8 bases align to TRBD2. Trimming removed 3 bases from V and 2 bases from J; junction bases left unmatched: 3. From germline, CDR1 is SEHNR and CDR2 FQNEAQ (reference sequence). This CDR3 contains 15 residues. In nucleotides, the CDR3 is TGTGCCAGCAGCTTTGCGGGAGGTACCTACAATGAGCAGTTCTTC. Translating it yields CASSFAGGTYNEQFF. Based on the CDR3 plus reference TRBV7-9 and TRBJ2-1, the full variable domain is DTGVSQNPRHKITKRGQNVTFRCDPISEHNRLYWYRQTLGQGPEFLTYFQNEAQLEKSRLLSDRFSAERPKGSFSTLEIQRTEQGDSAMYLCASSFAGGTYNEQFFGPGTRLTVL.

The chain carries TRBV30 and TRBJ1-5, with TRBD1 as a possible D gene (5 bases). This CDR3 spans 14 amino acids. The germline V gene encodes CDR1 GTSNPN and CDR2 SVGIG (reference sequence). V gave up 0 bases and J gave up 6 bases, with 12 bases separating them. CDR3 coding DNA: TGTGCCTGGAGTGTTTTGGGGGGACCTCAGCCCCAGCATTTT. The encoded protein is CAWSVLGGPQPQHF. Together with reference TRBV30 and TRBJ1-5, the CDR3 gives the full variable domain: SQTIHQWPATLVQPVGSPLSLECTVEGTSNPNLYWYRQAAGRGLQLLFYSVGIGQISSEVPQNLSASRPQDRQFILSSKKLLLSDSGFYLCAWSVLGGPQPQHFGDGTRLSIL.

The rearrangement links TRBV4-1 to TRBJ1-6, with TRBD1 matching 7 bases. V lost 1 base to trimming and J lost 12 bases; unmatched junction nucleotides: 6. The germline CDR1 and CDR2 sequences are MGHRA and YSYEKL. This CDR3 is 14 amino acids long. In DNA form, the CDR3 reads TGCGCCAGCAGCCAAGTAGGGGGCTGGAAACCCCTCCACTTT. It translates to CASSQVGGWKPLHF.

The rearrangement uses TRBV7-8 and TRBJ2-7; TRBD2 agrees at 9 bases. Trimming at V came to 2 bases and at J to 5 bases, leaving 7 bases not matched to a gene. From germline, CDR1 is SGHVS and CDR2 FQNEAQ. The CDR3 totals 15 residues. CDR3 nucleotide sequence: TGTGCCAGCAGCTTATACGCTAGCGGGGAGGACGAGCAGTACTTC. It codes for CASSLYASGEDEQYF.

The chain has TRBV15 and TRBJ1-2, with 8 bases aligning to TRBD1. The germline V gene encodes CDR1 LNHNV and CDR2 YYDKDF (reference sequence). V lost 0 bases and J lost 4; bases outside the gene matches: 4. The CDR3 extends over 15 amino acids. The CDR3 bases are TGTGCCACCAGCAGAGACCTAGGACAGGGCTATGGCTACACCTTC. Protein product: CATSRDLGQGYGYTF.

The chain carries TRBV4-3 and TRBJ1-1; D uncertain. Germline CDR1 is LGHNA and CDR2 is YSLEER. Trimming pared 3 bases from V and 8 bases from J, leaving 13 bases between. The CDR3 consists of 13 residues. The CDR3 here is CASSHLGESEAFF. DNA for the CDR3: TGCGCCAGCAGCCACCTTGGTGAGTCCGAAGCTTTCTTT.

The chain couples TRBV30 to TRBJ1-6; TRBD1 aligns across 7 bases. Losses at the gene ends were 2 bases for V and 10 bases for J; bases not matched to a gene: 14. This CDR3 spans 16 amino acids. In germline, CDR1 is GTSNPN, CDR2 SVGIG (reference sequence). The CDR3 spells CAWSKGTTGTGSPLHF. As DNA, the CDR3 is TGTGCCTGGAGTAAGGGGACGACAGGGACGGGGTCACCCCTCCACTTT. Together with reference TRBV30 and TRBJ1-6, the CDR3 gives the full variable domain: SQTIHQWPATLVQPVGSPLSLECTVEGTSNPNLYWYRQAAGRGLQLLFYSVGIGQISSEVPQNLSASRPQDRQFILSSKKLLLSDSGFYLCAWSKGTTGTGSPLHFGNGTRLTVT.

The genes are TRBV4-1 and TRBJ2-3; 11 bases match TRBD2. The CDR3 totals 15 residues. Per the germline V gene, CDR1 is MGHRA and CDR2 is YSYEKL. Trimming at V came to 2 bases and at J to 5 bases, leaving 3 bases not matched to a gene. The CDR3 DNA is TGCGCCAGCAGCCAAACCCTAGCGGGAGGAGATACGCAGTATTTT. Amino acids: CASSQTLAGGDTQYF.

The CDR3 spells CAWSGIRAAPLHF. The CDR3 nucleotides read TGTGCCTGGAGTGGTATCAGGGCGGCGCCCCTCCACTTT. This chain joins TRBV30 and TRBJ1-6; possibly TRBD1 for D (5 bases). Trimming stripped 1 base from V and 13 bases from J, with 14 bases between. The germline V gene encodes CDR1 GTSNPN and CDR2 SVGIG (reference sequence). The CDR3 has 13 residues. Complete variable domain (other parts from reference TRBV30 and TRBJ1-6): SQTIHQWPATLVQPVGSPLSLECTVEGTSNPNLYWYRQAAGRGLQLLFYSVGIGQISSEVPQNLSASRPQDRQFILSSKKLLLSDSGFYLCAWSGIRAAPLHFGNGTRLTVT.

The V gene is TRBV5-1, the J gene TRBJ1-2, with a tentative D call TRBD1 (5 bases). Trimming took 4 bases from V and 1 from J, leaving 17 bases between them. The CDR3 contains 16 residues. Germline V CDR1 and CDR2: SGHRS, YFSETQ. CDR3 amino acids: CASSPRSGRDNYGYTF. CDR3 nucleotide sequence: TGCGCCAGCAGCCCTAGATCCGGCAGGGATAACTATGGCTACACCTTC.

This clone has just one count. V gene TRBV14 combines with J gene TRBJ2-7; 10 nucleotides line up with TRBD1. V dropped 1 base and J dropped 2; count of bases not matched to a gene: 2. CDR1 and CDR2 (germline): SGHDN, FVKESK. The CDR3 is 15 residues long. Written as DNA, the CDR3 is TGTGCCAGCAGCCAAGCCGGGACAGGGGCCTACGAGCAGTACTTC. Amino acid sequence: CASSQAGTGAYEQYF.

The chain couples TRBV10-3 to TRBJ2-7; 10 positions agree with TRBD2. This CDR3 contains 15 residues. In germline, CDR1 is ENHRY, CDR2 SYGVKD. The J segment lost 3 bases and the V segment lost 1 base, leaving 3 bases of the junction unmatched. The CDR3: CAISEWPSGSYEQYF. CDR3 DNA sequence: TGTGCCATCAGTGAGTGGCCTAGCGGGAGCTACGAGCAGTACTTC.

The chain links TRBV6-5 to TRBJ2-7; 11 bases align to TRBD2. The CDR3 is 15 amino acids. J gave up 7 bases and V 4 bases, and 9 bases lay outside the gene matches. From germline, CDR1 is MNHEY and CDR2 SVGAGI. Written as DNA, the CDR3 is TGTGCCAGCAGTTCCTCCACTAGCGGGAGTCGTGAGCAGTACTTC. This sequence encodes CASSSSTSGSREQYF.

CDR3 amino acids: CASSIARHITGELFF. DNA of the CDR3: TGTGCCAGTAGTATAGCCCGACATATCACCGGGGAGCTGTTTTTT. The chain couples TRBV19 to TRBJ2-2; D unresolved. The germline CDR1 and CDR2 sequences are LNHDA and SQIVND (reference sequence). The CDR3 covers 15 residues. The ends were cut back, 1 base at V and 4 bases at J, with 10 bases in the middle.

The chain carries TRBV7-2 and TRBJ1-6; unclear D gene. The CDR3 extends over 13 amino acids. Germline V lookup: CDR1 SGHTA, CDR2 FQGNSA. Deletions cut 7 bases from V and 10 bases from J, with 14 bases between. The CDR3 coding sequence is TGTGCCAGCAACCGGGATCGATTCTCACCCCTCCACTTT. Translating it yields CASNRDRFSPLHF.

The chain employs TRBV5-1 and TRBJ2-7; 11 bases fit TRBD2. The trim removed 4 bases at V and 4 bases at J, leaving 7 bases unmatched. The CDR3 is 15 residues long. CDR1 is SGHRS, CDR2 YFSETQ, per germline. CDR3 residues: CASSEGLADGYEQYF. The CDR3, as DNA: TGCGCCAGCAGCGAGGGACTAGCGGACGGTTACGAGCAGTACTTC.

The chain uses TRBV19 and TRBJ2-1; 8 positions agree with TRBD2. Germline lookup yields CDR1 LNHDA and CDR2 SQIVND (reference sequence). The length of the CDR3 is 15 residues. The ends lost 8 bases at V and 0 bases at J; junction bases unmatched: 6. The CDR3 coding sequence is TGTGCCAGTTCTTCAGCGGGAGTCTCCTACAATGAGCAGTTCTTC. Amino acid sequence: CASSSAGVSYNEQFF.

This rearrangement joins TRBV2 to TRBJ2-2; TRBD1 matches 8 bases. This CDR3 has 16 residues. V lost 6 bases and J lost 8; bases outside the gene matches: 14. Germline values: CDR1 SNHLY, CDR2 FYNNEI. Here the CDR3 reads CASSPWGPTGEGELFF. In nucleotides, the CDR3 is TGTGCCAGCAGCCCATGGGGGCCGACAGGGGAAGGGGAGCTGTTTTTT.

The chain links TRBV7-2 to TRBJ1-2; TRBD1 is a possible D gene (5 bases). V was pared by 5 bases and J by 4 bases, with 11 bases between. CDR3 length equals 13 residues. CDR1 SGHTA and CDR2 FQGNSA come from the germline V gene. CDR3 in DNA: TGTGCCAGCAGCATTGACAGCACCTATGGCTACACCTTC. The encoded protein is CASSIDSTYGYTF.

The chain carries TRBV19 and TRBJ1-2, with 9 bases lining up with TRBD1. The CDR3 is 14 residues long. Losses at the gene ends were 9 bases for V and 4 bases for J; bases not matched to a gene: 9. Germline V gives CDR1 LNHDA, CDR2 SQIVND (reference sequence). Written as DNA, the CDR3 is TGTGCCAGCGGAACAGGGGGCGATTCCTATGGCTACACCTTC. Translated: CASGTGGDSYGYTF.

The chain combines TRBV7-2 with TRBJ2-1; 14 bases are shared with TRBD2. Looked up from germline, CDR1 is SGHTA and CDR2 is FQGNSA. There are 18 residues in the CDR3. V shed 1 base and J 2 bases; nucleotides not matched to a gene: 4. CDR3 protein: CASSLVATSGRAYNEQFF. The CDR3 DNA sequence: TGTGCCAGCAGCTTAGTTGCGACTAGCGGGAGGGCCTACAATGAGCAGTTCTTC.

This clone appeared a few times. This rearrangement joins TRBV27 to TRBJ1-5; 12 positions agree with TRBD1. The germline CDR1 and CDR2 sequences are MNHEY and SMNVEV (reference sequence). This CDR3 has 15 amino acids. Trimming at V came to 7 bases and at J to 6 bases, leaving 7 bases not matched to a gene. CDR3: CASKSGTGGSQPQHF. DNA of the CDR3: TGTGCCAGCAAATCAGGGACAGGGGGCAGTCAGCCCCAGCATTTT.

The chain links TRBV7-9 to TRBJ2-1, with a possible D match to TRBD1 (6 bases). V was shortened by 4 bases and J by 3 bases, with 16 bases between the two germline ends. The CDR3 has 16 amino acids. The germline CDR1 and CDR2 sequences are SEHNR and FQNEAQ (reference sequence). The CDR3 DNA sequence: TGTGCCAGCAGCTCCCAGCACAGGGAGTTCTACAATGAGCAGTTCTTC. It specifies CASSSQHREFYNEQFF. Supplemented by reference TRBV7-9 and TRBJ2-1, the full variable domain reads DTGVSQNPRHKITKRGQNVTFRCDPISEHNRLYWYRQTLGQGPEFLTYFQNEAQLEKSRLLSDRFSAERPKGSFSTLEIQRTEQGDSAMYLCASSSQHREFYNEQFFGPGTRLTVL.

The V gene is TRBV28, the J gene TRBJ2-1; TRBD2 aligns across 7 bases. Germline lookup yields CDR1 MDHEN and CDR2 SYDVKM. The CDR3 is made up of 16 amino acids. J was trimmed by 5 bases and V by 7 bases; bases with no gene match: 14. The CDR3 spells CASNYNLGLTNNEQFF. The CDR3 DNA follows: TGTGCCAGCAACTACAATCTGGGACTAACCAACAATGAGCAGTTCTTC.

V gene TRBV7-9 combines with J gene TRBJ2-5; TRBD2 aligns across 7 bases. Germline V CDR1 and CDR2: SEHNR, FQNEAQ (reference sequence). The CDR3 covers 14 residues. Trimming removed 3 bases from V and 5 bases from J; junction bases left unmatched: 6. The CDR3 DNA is TGTGCCAGCAGCTTGCTGGGGGGGATGGAGACCCAGTACTTC. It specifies CASSLLGGMETQYF.

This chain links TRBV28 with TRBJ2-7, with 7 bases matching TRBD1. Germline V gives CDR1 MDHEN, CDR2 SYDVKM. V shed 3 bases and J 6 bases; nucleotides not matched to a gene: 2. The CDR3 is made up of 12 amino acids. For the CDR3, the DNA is TGTGCCAGCAGTTTCTCAGGGGGCGAGCAGTACTTC. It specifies CASSFSGGEQYF. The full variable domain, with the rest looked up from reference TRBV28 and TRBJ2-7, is DVKVTQSSRYLVKRTGEKVFLECVQDMDHENMFWYRQDPGLGLRLIYFSYDVKMKEKGDIPEGYSVSREKKERFSLILESASTNQTSMYLCASSFSGGEQYFGPGTRLTVT.